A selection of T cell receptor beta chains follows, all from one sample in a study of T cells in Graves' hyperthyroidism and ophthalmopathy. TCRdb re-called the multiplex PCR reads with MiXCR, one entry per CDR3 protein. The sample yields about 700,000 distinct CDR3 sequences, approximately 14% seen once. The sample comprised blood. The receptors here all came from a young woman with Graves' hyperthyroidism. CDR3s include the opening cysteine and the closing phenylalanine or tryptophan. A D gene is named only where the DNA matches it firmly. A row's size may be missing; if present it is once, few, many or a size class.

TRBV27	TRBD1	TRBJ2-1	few	TGTGCCAGCAGTTGGGCCGGGACAGGGGAGCAGTTCTTC	CASSWAGTGEQFF
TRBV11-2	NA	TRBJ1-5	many	TGTGCCAGCAGCTTGACAACCAGGCAGCCCCAGCATTTT	CASSLTTRQPQHF
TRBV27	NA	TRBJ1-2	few	TGTGCCAGCAGCCCCGCGCCGGGGAGAGGCTATGGCTACACCTTC	CASSPAPGRGYGYTF
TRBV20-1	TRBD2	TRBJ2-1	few	TGCAGTGCCGATACGGGGGACTACGGGTTCTTC	CSADTGDYGFF
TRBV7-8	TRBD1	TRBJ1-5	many	TGTGCCAGCAGCCCTGGGACAGGGGGCAATCAGCCCCAGCATTTT	CASSPGTGGNQPQHF
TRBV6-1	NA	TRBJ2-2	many	TGTGCCAGCAGTACAGTGGGGACCGGGGAGCTGTTTTTT	CASSTVGTGELFF
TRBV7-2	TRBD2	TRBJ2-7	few	TGTGCCAGCAGCTCTATAGCGGGCCGCTACGAGCAGTACTTC	CASSSIAGRYEQYF
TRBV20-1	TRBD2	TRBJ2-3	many	TGCAGTGCTAGAGTAGCGGGAGGGAACGCAGATACGCAGTATTTT	CSARVAGGNADTQYF
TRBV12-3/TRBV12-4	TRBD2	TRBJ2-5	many	TGTGCCAGCAGTTTAGAAGCGGGATGGAGTGAGACCCAGTACTTC	CASSLEAGWSETQYF
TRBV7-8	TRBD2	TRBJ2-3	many	TGTGCCAGCAGCAAGGGGCGGGAGAGGGCAGATACGCAGTATTTT	CASSKGRERADTQYF
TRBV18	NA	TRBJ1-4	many	TGTGCCAGCTCGCCTCCCTCGGCAGCAACTAATGAAAAACTGTTTTTT	CASSPPSAATNEKLFF
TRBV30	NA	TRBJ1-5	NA	TGTGCCTGGAGTCTACAGGGAGGGCAGCCCCAGCATTTT	CAWSLQGGQPQHF
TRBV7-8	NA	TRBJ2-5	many	TGTGCCAGCAGCCGCGGCGCTAGCGCCATGGCAGGGACCCAGTACTTC	CASSRGASAMAGTQYF
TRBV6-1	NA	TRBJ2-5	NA	TGTGCCAGCAGTGAAGTGGATGTACAAGAGACCCAGTACTTC	CASSEVDVQETQYF
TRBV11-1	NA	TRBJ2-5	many	TGTGCCAGCAGCTCATACCTGGGGGCGACCGAGACCCAGTACTTC	CASSSYLGATETQYF
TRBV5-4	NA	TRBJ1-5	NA	TGTGCCAGCAGCTCGAAGGGTGAAGATCAGCCCCAGCATTTT	CASSSKGEDQPQHF
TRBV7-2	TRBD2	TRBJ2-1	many	TGTGCCAGCAGCGCTTCGGGGTTAGCGGGAGGGGATGAGCAGTTCTTC	CASSASGLAGGDEQFF
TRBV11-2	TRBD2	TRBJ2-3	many	TGTGCCAGCAGCTTCGAAGCGGGGTCCACAGATACGCAGTATTTT	CASSFEAGSTDTQYF
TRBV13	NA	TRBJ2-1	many	TGTGCCAGCAGCTTAGGTGGTCTAGTTTACGAGCAGTTCTTC	CASSLGGLVYEQFF
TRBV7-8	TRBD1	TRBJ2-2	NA	TGTGCCAGCAGCACCACAACCGGGACAGTAACCGGGGAGCTGTTTTTT	CASSTTTGTVTGELFF
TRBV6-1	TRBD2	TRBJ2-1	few	TGTGCCAGCAGTTTGACCGCTAGCGGGGGGGGGGGTTCCTACAATGAGCAGTTCTTC	CASSLTASGGGGSYNEQFF
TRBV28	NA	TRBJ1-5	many	TGTGCCAGCAGTTTTTTCGCGTCGTCCGGCAATCAGCCCCAGCATTTT	CASSFFASSGNQPQHF
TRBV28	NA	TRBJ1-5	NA	TGTGCCAGCAGTTTTGGGGGTATGGCCCAGCCCCAGCATTTT	CASSFGGMAQPQHF
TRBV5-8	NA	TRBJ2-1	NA	TGTGCCAGCAGCTTGCTCTCTCCGATCGGTACTTACAATGAGCAGTTCTTC	CASSLLSPIGTYNEQFF
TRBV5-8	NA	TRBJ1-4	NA	TGTGCCAGCCCCGGGGGCGAAAAACTGTTTTTT	CASPGGEKLFF
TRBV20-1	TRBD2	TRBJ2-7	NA	TGCAGTGCTAGAGGTCTGGGACTAGCGGGAGAGGAGATCTACGAGCAGTACTTC	CSARGLGLAGEEIYEQYF
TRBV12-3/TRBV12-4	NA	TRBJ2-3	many	TGTGCCAGCAGTTTGCCTAGCCCAGATACGCAGTATTTT	CASSLPSPDTQYF
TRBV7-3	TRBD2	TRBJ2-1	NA	TGTGCCAGCAGCAACGGACTAGCGGACCACAATGAGCAGTTCTTC	CASSNGLADHNEQFF
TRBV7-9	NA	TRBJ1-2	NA	TGTGCCAGCAGCCCGTCTGGAGGCCGGGCTGATGGCTACACCTTC	CASSPSGGRADGYTF
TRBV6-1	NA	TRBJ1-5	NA	TGTGCCAGCAGTCGACAACAGAGCAATCAGCCCCAGCATTTT	CASSRQQSNQPQHF
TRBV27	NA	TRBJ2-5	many	TGTGCCAGCAGCCTCCTCCGGGGCCAACAAGAGACCCAGTACTTC	CASSLLRGQQETQYF
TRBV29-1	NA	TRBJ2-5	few	TGCAGCGTCAAACGTGGGTATGCTTTCGGAGAGACCCAGTACTTC	CSVKRGYAFGETQYF
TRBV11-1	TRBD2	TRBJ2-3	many	TGTGCCAGCAGCGGATCTAGCGGCTTCACAGATACGCAGTATTTT	CASSGSSGFTDTQYF
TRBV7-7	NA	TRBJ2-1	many	TGTGCCAGCAGCTTAGCTTTGACGGCGGGTGAGCAGTTCTTC	CASSLALTAGEQFF
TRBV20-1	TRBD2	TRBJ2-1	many	TGCAGTGCCGGGAGGGTAGTGAATGAGCAGTTCTTC	CSAGRVVNEQFF
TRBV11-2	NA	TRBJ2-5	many	TGTGCCAGCAGCCCCCGCGTGGGGGTAGAGACCCAGTACTTC	CASSPRVGVETQYF
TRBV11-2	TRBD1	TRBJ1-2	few	TGTGCCAGCAGCTTAGAGGACAGGCCTAACTATGGCTACACCTTC	CASSLEDRPNYGYTF
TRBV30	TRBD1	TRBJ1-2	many	TGTGCCTGGAGTCCACTGACCCCAGGGGGGAGTAACTATGGCTACACCTTC	CAWSPLTPGGSNYGYTF
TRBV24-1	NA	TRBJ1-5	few	TGTGCCACCAGTGAACCTGGGAGGGGCAATCAGCCCCAGCATTTT	CATSEPGRGNQPQHF
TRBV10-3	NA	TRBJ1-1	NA	TGTGCCATCCGGAAGGACACACCGAACACTGAAGCTTTCTTT	CAIRKDTPNTEAFF